This is a list of T cell receptor beta chains from one sample in a study of blood T cell repertoires in COVID-19. Generated by immunoSEQ multiplex PCR, the TCRdb table keeps only in-frame clones and is missing some. The sample holds 60,000 to 70,000 clones, 86% seen once. Sequencing input: peripheral blood. These receptors were collected from a woman aged 55-69 years with acute or convalescent COVID-19. CDR3s include the opening cysteine and the closing phenylalanine or tryptophan. The order of the fields is CDR3 protein, CDR3 DNA, clone size, J gene, V gene, D gene. A D gene is named only where the DNA matches it firmly. A clone size is listed for some rows: how often the clone was seen (once, few, many), or a class if it is expanded.

CASSQGFLLNEKLFF,TGTGCCAGCAGCCAAGGGTTTTTACTTAATGAAAAACTGTTTTTT,-,TRBJ1-4,TRBV3-1/TRBV3-2,-
CASSPTGATDTQYF,TGTGCCAGCTCACCTACGGGTGCAACAGATACGCAGTATTTT,-,TRBJ2-3,TRBV18,-
CASSYWQGGTEAFF,TGTGCCAGCAGTTACTGGCAGGGAGGTACTGAAGCTTTCTTT,-,TRBJ1-1,TRBV6-2/TRBV6-3,-
CASSPRMGASNYGYTF,TGCGCCAGCAGCCCTCGTATGGGGGCGAGTAACTATGGCTACACCTTC,once,TRBJ1-2,TRBV5-1,-
CASSFLDSLVSPLHF,TGTGCCAGCAGCTTCCTCGACAGCCTCGTTTCACCCCTCCACTTT,once,TRBJ1-6,TRBV5-5,-
CASSRTSGTDTQYF,TGTGCCAGCAGTCGGACTAGCGGAACAGATACGCAGTATTTT,-,TRBJ2-3,TRBV9,TRBD2
CASRAVETSGNEQFF,TGTGCCAGCAGGGCGGTGGAAACTAGCGGCAATGAGCAGTTCTTC,-,TRBJ2-1,TRBV3-1/TRBV3-2,TRBD2
CASSSRNSANSPFYNEQFF,TGTGCCAGCAGCTCCAGGAATAGCGCTAACTCCCCCTTCTACAATGAGCAGTTCTTC,-,TRBJ2-1,TRBV11-3,-
CASSYGGDRNSPLHF,TGTGCCAGCAGTTATGGAGGGGACCGTAATTCACCCCTCCACTTT,few,TRBJ1-6,TRBV6-5,-
CASRDINYGYTF,TGTGCCAGCAGGGACATCAACTATGGCTACACCTTC,-,TRBJ1-2,TRBV6-5,-
CASSQEVQGSSYEQYF,TGTGCCAGCAGCCAAGAGGTGCAGGGTTCTTCCTACGAGCAGTACTTC,-,TRBJ2-7,TRBV3-1/TRBV3-2,-
CASSLALGGGPPAF,TGTGCCAGCAGCTTAGCGCTAGGGGGAGGGCCTCCAGCCTTT,-,TRBJ2-3,TRBV7-2,-
CSVAGGPQQTQYF,TGCAGCGTAGCGGGGGGGCCTCAACAGACCCAGTACTTC,-,TRBJ2-5,TRBV29-1,TRBD2
CAISELEDANYGYTF,TGTGCCATCAGTGAACTGGAGGACGCTAACTATGGCTACACCTTC,-,TRBJ1-2,TRBV10-3,-
CASSSLGASTDTQYF,TGTGCCAGCAGTTCACTGGGGGCTAGCACAGATACGCAGTATTTT,few,TRBJ2-3,TRBV7-3,-
CASSERGPGYF,TGCGCCAGCAGTGAGCGGGGTCCCGGGTACTTC,once,TRBJ2-7,TRBV10-2,-
CASSFRSLGALVGNTIYF,TGTGCCAGCAGTTTCCGGAGTCTTGGGGCTTTGGTTGGAAACACCATATATTTT,-,TRBJ1-3,TRBV28,-
CAWSAQGPIGGYTF,TGTGCCTGGAGTGCGCAGGGCCCTATAGGTGGCTACACCTTC,-,TRBJ1-2,TRBV30,-
CASSLAWSGDTGELFF,TGTGCCAGCAGCTTAGCGTGGTCAGGGGACACCGGGGAGCTGTTTTTT,-,TRBJ2-2,TRBV7-8,-
CASSLGQGSLNTEAFF,TGTGCCAGCAGCTTGGGACAGGGATCCTTGAACACTGAAGCTTTCTTT,-,TRBJ1-1,TRBV5-4,TRBD1
CASSSGTLRGNEQFF,TGTGCCAGCAGCTCTGGGACTCTACGGGGCAATGAGCAGTTCTTC,-,TRBJ2-1,TRBV7-3,-
CASSKSSSGGANEQFF,TGTGCCAGCAGCAAGTCCTCTAGCGGGGGGGCCAATGAGCAGTTCTTC,-,TRBJ2-1,TRBV21-1,-
CSASPSGWEQGLTDTQYF,TGCAGTGCTAGTCCCTCCGGGTGGGAACAGGGGTTGACAGATACGCAGTATTTT,-,TRBJ2-3,TRBV20-1,TRBD1
CASSMGPKPGGGSKNIQYF,TGTGCCAGTAGTATGGGGCCGAAACCCGGGGGGGGATCCAAAAACATTCAGTACTTC,-,TRBJ2-4,TRBV19,TRBD2